The T cell receptor beta chain described here comes from a study of T cells in Graves' hyperthyroidism and ophthalmopathy. Researchers amplified the TCR beta CDR3 regions from RNA transcripts. When the TCR CDR3 underwent first-round RT-PCR, the HTBI primer set was used. TCRdb re-analysed the multiplex PCR reads in MiXCR, keeping a single row per CDR3 protein. The data hold about 480,000 distinct CDR3 sequences, with around a fifth observed a single time. General study results and limits: Appearing also in blood were most of the thyroid clonotypes expanded above 0.001.

This clonotype showed up just a few times. Its antigen is still unknown. The material sequenced was blood. The sequence came from a woman in her 70s with Graves' ophthalmopathy.

The CDR3 sequence is CSVVAGTGGQPQHF. In nucleotides, the CDR3 is TGCAGCGTTGTAGCCGGGACAGGGGGCCAGCCCCAGCATTTT. This rearrangement joins TRBV29-1 to TRBJ1-5, with TRBD1 matching over 12 bases. The CDR3 is 14 amino acids. Germline trimming cut 4 bases from V and 7 bases from J; bases unmatched to any gene: 5. Germline V gene sequence: CDR1 SQVTM, CDR2 ANQGSEA.